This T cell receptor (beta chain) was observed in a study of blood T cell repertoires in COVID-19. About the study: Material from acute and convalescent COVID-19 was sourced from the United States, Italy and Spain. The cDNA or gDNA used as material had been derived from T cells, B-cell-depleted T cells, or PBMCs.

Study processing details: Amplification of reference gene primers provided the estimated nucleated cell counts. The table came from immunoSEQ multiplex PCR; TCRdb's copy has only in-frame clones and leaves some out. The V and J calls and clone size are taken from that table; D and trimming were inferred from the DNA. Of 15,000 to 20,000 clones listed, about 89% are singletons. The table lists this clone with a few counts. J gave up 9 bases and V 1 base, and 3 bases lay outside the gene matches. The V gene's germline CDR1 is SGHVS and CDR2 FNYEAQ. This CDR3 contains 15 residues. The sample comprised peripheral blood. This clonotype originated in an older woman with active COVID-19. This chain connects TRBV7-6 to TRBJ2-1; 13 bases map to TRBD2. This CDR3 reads CASSLGGTSGAEQFF. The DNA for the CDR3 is TGTGCCAGCAGCTTAGGAGGGACTAGCGGGGCTGAGCAGTTCTTC.